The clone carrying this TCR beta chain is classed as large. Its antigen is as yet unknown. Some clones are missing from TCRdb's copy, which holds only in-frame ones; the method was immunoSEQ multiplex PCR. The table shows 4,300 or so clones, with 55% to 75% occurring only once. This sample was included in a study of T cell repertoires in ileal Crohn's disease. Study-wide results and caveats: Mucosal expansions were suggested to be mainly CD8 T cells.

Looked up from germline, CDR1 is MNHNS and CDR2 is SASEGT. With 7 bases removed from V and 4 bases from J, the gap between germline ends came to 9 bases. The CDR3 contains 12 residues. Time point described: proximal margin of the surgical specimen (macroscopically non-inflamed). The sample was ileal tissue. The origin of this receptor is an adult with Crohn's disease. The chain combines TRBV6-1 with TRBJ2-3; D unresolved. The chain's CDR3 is CASTPNSDTQYF. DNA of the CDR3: TGTGCCAGCACCCCGAATTCAGATACGCAGTATTTT.